This T cell receptor beta chain is drawn from a study of neurological immune-mediated disorders. This clonotype was recorded at least ten times. A single record per CDR3 protein comes from TCRdb applying MiXCR to the 5' RACE reads. The sample lists around 64,000 distinct CDR3 sequences; 3.2% were seen once. The CDR3 totals 15 residues. Between the trimmed V and J ends, which lost 6 bases and 0 bases, there was a span of 15 bases. Germline values: CDR1 DFQATT, CDR2 SNEGSKA (reference sequence). The sample taken for sequencing was PBMCs. This sequence was found in a woman in her forties or fifties with multiple sclerosis. The V call is TRBV20-1, the J call TRBJ1-3; D is possibly TRBD1 (5 bases). CDR3 sequence: CSADPTGHSGNTIYF. The DNA of the CDR3 is TGCAGTGCAGACCCAACAGGACACTCTGGAAACACCATATATTTT.